This T cell receptor (beta chain) originates from a study of cytomegalovirus exposure and HLA in healthy donors. The primer mix had 60 Vbeta and 13 Jbeta primers. TCRdb keeps only in-frame clones here, not all; method: immunoSEQ multiplex PCR. The listing records under 130,000 clones. CDR3 length: 13 residues. CDR1 is MDHEN and CDR2 is SYDVKM in the germline V gene. V was clipped by 6 bases and J by 4 bases; unmatched bases: 4. This sequence joins TRBV28 and TRBJ1-2, with TRBD1 identical over 8 bases. The material sequenced was PBMCs. This TCR was sampled from a man aged 45-60 years in good health and CMV-seronegative. The CDR3 reads CASRVTGGYGYTF. CDR3 coding DNA: TGTGCCAGCAGGGTAACAGGGGGCTATGGCTACACCTTC.